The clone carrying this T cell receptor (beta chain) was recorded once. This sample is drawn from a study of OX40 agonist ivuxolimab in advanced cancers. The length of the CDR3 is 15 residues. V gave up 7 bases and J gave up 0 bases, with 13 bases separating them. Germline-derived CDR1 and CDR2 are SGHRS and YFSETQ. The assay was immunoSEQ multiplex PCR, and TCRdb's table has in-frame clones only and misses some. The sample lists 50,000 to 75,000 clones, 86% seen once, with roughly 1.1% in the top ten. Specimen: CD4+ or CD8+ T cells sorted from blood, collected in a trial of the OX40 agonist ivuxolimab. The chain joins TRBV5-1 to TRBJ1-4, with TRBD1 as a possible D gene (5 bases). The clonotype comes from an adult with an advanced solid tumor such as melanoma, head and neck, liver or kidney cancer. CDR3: CASSGTGATNEKLFF. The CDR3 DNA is TGCGCCAGCTCCGGGACGGGGGCAACTAATGAAAAACTGTTTTTT.